The 22 T cell receptor beta chains listed next were all sequenced from one sample in a study of identical twins. Each CDR3 protein gets one entry after TCRdb re-called the 5' RACE reads with MiXCR. Of about 720,000 distinct CDR3 sequences in the sample, more than 6.5% were seen once. These same records also appear under a second study, on yellow fever vaccine responses in identical twins.

The sequenced sample consisted of PBMCs. These receptors were taken from a woman in her late teens or twenties in good health.

This clonotype was seen ten or more times. V usage is TRBV5-1 and J usage is TRBJ2-2; D unclear. Deletions cut 0 bases from V and 5 bases from J, with 8 bases between. Germline-derived CDR1 and CDR2 are SGHRS and YFSETQ. The CDR3 length is 14 residues. The CDR3 loop reads CASSLDWGTGELFF. DNA of the CDR3: TGCGCCAGCAGCTTGGACTGGGGAACCGGGGAGCTGTTTTTT.

The chain uses TRBV20-1 and TRBJ2-3, with unresolved D. The germline V gene has CDR1 DFQATT and CDR2 SNEGSKA (reference sequence). The CDR3 sequence is 12 residues long. The ends were cut back, 6 bases at V and 4 bases at J, with 11 bases in the middle. The CDR3 is CSAPQGPDTQYF. DNA for the CDR3: TGCAGTGCCCCCCAAGGCCCAGATACGCAGTATTTT.

The gene calls are TRBV7-9 and TRBJ1-1; a possible D gene is TRBD1 (6 bases). CDR3 length equals 15 residues. The V gene lost 4 bases and the J gene lost 1 base, with 13 bases spanning the gap. CDR1 and CDR2 from the germline V gene are SEHNR and FQNEAQ (reference sequence). CDR3 in amino acids: CASSSGGPANTEAFF. CDR3 nucleotides: TGTGCCAGCAGCTCCGGGGGGCCAGCGAACACTGAAGCTTTCTTT.

This clonotype was counted ten times or more. The V and J genes are TRBV3-1 and TRBJ2-7; TRBD1 is a possible D gene (5 bases). There are 14 residues in the CDR3. The germline gives CDR1 LGHDT, CDR2 YNNKEL (reference sequence). V lost 1 base and J lost 0, with 7 bases in between. CDR3 region: CASSQVDSSYEQYF. The CDR3 nucleotides are TGTGCCAGCAGCCAAGTCGACAGCTCCTACGAGCAGTACTTC.

This clonotype showed up just a few times. This rearrangement joins TRBV11-2 to TRBJ2-7; the match to TRBD2 covers 7 bases. CDR3 size: 14 residues. Germline V gives CDR1 SGHAT, CDR2 FQNNGV. The junction had 6 bases not matched to a gene; V was cut back by 5 bases and J by 2 bases. The DNA for the CDR3 is TGTGCCAGCAGCGCAGGACTAGTTCCCTACGAGCAGTACTTC. As protein: CASSAGLVPYEQYF.

The chain couples TRBV29-1 to TRBJ2-1, with 10 nucleotides matching TRBD2. CDR1 SQVTM and CDR2 ANQGSEA come from the germline V gene. The CDR3 covers 16 residues. V shed 3 bases, J shed 4 bases, and the junction held 9 bases outside the gene matches. The CDR3 sequence is CSVEGVAGGRYNEQFF. CDR3 nucleotide sequence: TGCAGCGTTGAGGGGGTAGCGGGGGGTAGGTACAATGAGCAGTTCTTC.

The rearrangement links TRBV20-1 to TRBJ2-2; possibly TRBD1 for D (7 bases). CDR1 DFQATT and CDR2 SNEGSKA come from the germline V gene (reference sequence). The CDR3 extends over 14 amino acids. CDR3 in DNA: TGCAGCGCAGGGGGGACAATCAACACCGGGGAGCTGTTTTTT. It yields the protein CSAGGTINTGELFF.

This clonotype was seen a few times. This chain uses TRBV6-1 with TRBJ1-2; D not certain. V was clipped by 10 bases and J by 2 bases, with 14 bases between them. The CDR3 has 13 amino acids. Per germline, CDR1 MNHNS and CDR2 SASEGT. CDR3: CAIFDTTNYGYTF. In DNA, the CDR3 is TGTGCCATTTTCGACACAACAAACTATGGCTACACCTTC.

This clonotype was counted at least ten times. The chain couples TRBV12-3 or TRBV12-4 to TRBJ2-1; the match to TRBD2 covers 10 bases. This CDR3 is built from 16 residues. The trim removed 4 bases at V and 3 bases at J, leaving 6 bases unmatched. The CDR3 DNA reads as TGTGCCAGCAGTTCTAGCGGGAGTTTTGGCTACAATGAGCAGTTCTTC. Translated: CASSSSGSFGYNEQFF.

This clonotype appeared many times. The rearrangement joins TRBV5-1 to TRBJ1-2; D remains unclear. In germline, CDR1 is SGHRS, CDR2 YFSETQ. The CDR3 runs to 14 residues. The V end was cut by 0 bases, the J end by 6 bases, with 12 bases between. CDR3 protein: CASSLVGRENGYTF. The CDR3 DNA reads as TGCGCCAGCAGCTTGGTTGGCCGAGAGAATGGCTACACCTTC.

Many counts were recorded for this clonotype. The chain recombines TRBV27 with TRBJ2-7; TRBD1 aligns across 9 bases. The CDR3 runs to 14 residues. Germline V gene lookup returns CDR1 MNHEY and CDR2 SMNVEV (reference sequence). The V segment lost 8 bases and the J segment 6 bases; nucleotides outside the gene matches: 11. The DNA for the CDR3 is TGTGCCAGCGGAACAGGGGGCCCCCCTGGCGAGCAGTACTTC. Translation: CASGTGGPPGEQYF.

This clonotype was observed at least ten times. The J gene is TRBJ2-2, the V gene TRBV15, with a tentative D call TRBD1 (6 bases). From germline, CDR1 is LNHNV and CDR2 YYDKDF (reference sequence). V was pared by 5 bases and J by 0 bases, with 10 bases between. This CDR3 contains 15 residues. The CDR3 nucleotides are TGTGCCACCAGCGTGGACAGTACGAACACCGGGGAGCTGTTTTTT. It codes for CATSVDSTNTGELFF. The complete variable domain, with remaining parts taken from reference TRBV15 and TRBJ2-2, reads DAMVIQNPRYQVTQFGKPVTLSCSQTLNHNVMYWYQQKSSQAPKLLFHYYDKDFNNEADTPDNFQSRRPNTSFCFLDIRSPGLGDTAMYLCATSVDSTNTGELFFGEGSRLTVL.

This clonotype has at least ten counts. This chain uses TRBV5-5 with TRBJ1-1; tentative D call: TRBD1 (5 bases). Germline CDR1 reads SGHKS; CDR2 reads YYEKEE (reference sequence). V lost 4 bases, J lost 1 base, and 14 bases lay in between. The CDR3 totals 15 residues. Here the CDR3 reads CASSIGTESNTEAFF. The CDR3 coding sequence is TGTGCCAGCAGCATAGGGACGGAATCGAACACTGAAGCTTTCTTT.

In this sample, this clonotype turned up many times. The genes are TRBV9 and TRBJ1-1; TRBD1 matches at 7 bases. CDR3 size: 17 residues. V gave up 3 bases and J gave up 0 bases; unmatched junction bases: 11. The germline V gene encodes CDR1 SGDLS and CDR2 YYNGEE. CDR3 bases: TGTGCCAGCAGCGCTCCCCGGAGCGGGACAGTGAACACTGAAGCTTTCTTT. Its translation: CASSAPRSGTVNTEAFF.

This clonotype occurred once. Possible read error: a much larger clone is one base away. This chain links TRBV18 with TRBJ2-5; D not certain. The CDR3 length is 13 residues. Germline-derived CDR1 and CDR2 are KGHSH and LQKENI. Trimming pared 0 bases from V and 5 bases from J, leaving 7 bases between. CDR3: CASSPPLGETQYF. The CDR3 bases are TGTGCCAGCTCACCACCGTTAGGCGAGACCCAGTACTTC.

At least ten counts were recorded for this clonotype. This chain links TRBV5-1 with TRBJ2-1, with D unclear. The CDR3 consists of 18 residues. Trimming removed 3 bases from V and 6 bases from J, with 25 bases in between. Germline-derived CDR1 and CDR2 are SGHRS and YFSETQ. The CDR3 DNA follows: TGCGCCAGCAGCTCCGTTAGGACCCCGGCTTTCCCCAGCAATGAGCAGTTCTTC. Its translation: CASSSVRTPAFPSNEQFF.

This clonotype was seen a handful of times. This chain connects TRBV4-3 to TRBJ2-1; the match to TRBD2 covers 8 bases. This CDR3 is built from 18 residues. The germline gives CDR1 LGHNA, CDR2 YSLEER. V shed 0 bases, J shed 8 bases, and the junction held 15 bases outside the gene matches. The CDR3 sequence: CASSQEISASGPGDEQFF. The CDR3 bases are TGCGCCAGCAGCCAAGAAATATCGGCTAGCGGGCCCGGGGATGAGCAGTTCTTC.

This clonotype was seen only a few times. The chain carries TRBV29-1 and TRBJ2-3; possibly TRBD2 for D (6 bases). CDR3 length: 15 amino acids. The germline V gene encodes CDR1 SQVTM and CDR2 ANQGSEA. V was shortened by 4 bases and J by 0 bases, with 14 bases between the two germline ends. The CDR3 sequence: CSVVSSSGSTDTQYF. The CDR3 DNA sequence: TGCAGCGTTGTATCATCGAGCGGGAGCACAGATACGCAGTATTTT.

This clonotype was seen a few times. The CDR3 here is CSARGTGGRMAYEQYF. The DNA of the CDR3 is TGCAGTGCTAGGGGGACAGGGGGGCGAATGGCCTACGAGCAGTACTTC. The rearrangement uses TRBV20-1 and TRBJ2-7; 11 nucleotides align to TRBD1. The germline V gene has CDR1 DFQATT and CDR2 SNEGSKA (reference sequence). The CDR3 length is 16 residues. The trim removed 3 bases at V and 2 bases at J, leaving 9 bases unmatched.

The chain links TRBV6-5 to TRBJ2-5; no firm D call. The CDR3 loop spans 11 amino acids. V lost 2 bases and J lost 6, with 4 bases in between. Germline CDR1 and CDR2: MNHEY and SVGAGI. As DNA, the CDR3 is TGTGCCAGCAGTTACGGAAAGACCCAGTACTTC. Translating gives CASSYGKTQYF.

This clonotype appeared many times. The chain recombines TRBV6-6 with TRBJ1-1; D gene uncertain. V was trimmed by 0 bases and J by 4 bases, leaving 0 bases between them. Germline CDR1 MNHNY, CDR2 SVGAGI (reference sequence). This CDR3 contains 11 residues. The CDR3 bases are TGTGCCAGCAGTTACTCCACTGAAGCTTTCTTT. As protein: CASSYSTEAFF.

The chain employs TRBV20-1 and TRBJ2-3, with 10 positions matching TRBD2. CDR1 is DFQATT, CDR2 SNEGSKA, per germline (reference sequence). V trimming: 3 bases; J trimming: 6 bases; junction bases outside the gene matches: 9. The CDR3 is made up of 15 amino acids. CDR3 loop: CSASPSGGARDTQYF. The CDR3 DNA reads as TGCAGTGCTAGTCCGAGCGGGGGGGCCAGGGATACGCAGTATTTT.